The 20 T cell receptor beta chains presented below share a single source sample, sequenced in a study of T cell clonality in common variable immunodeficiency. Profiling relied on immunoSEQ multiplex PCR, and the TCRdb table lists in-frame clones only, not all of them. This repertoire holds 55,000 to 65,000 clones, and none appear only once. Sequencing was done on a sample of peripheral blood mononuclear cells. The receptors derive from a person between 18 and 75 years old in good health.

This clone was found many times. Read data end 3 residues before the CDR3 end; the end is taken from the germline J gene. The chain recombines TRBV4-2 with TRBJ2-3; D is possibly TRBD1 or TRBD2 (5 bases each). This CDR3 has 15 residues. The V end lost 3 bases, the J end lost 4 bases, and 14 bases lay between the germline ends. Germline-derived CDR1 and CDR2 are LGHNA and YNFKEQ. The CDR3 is CASSQRTGGADTQYF. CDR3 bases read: TGTGCCAGCAGCCAGCGCACAGGAGGTGCAGATACG.

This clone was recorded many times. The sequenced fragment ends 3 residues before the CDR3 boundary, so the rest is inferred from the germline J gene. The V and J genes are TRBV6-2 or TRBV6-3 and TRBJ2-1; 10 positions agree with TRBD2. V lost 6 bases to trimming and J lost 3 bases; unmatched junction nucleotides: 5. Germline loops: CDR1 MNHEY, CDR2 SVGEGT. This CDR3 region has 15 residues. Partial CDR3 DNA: TGTGCCAGCAGCATAGCGGGAGGTAACTACAATGAG. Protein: CASSIAGGNYNE. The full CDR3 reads CASSIAGGNYNEQFF.

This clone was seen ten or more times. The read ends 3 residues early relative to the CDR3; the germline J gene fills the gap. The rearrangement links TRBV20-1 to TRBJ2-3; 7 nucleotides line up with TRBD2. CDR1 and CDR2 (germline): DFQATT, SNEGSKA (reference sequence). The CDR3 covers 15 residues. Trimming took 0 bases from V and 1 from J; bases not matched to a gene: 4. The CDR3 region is CSARDFTSGTDTQYF. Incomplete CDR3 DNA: TGCAGTGCTAGAGATTTCACTAGCGGCACAGATACG.

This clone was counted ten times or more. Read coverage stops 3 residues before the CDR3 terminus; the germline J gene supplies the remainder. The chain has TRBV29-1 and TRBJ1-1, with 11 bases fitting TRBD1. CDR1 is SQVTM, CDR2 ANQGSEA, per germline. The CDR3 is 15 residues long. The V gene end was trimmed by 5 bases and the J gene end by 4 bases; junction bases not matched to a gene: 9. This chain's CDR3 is CSVRGDRGIGTEAFF. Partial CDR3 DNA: TGCAGCGTTAGAGGGGACAGGGGGATCGGCACTGAA.

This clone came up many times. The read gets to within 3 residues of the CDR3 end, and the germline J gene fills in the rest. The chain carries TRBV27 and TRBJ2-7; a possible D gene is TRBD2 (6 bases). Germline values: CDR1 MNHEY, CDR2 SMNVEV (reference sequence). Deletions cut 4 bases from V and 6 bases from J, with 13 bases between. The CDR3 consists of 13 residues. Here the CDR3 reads CASSSGLLTEQYF. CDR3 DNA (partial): TGTGCCAGCAGTTCGGGACTGCTTACCGAG.

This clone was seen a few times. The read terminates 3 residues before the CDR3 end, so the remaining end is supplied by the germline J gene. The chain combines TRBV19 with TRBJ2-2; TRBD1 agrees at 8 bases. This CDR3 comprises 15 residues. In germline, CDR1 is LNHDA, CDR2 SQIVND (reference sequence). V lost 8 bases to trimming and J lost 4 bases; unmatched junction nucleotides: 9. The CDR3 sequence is CASSGPGQVTGELFF. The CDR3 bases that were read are TGTGCCAGTTCTGGACCGGGACAGGTCACCGGGGAG.

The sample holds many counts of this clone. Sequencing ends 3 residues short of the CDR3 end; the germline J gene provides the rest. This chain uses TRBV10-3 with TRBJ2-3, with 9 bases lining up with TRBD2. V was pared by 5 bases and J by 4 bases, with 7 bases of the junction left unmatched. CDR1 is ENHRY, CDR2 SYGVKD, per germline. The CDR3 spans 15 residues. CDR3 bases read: TGTGCCATCAGTTCTAGCGGGATTGGATCAGATACG. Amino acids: CAISSSGIGSDT. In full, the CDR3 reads CAISSSGIGSDTQYF.

CDR3: CASSGRTTLRETQYF. Partial CDR3 DNA: TGTGCCAGCAGCGGCCGGACTACCTTGAGAGAGACC. The chain recombines TRBV11-3 with TRBJ2-5; TRBD2 might be the D (6 bases). The read ends 3 residues early relative to the CDR3; the germline J gene fills the gap. The V gene's germline CDR1 is SGHNT and CDR2 YENEEA. V lost 5 bases to trimming and J lost 4 bases, with 17 bases between them. This CDR3 contains 15 residues.

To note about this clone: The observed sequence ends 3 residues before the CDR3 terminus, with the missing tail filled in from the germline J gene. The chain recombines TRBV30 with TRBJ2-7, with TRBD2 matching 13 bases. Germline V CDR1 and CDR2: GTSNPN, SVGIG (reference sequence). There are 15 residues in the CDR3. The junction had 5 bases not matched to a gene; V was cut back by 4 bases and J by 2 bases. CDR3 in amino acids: CAWTGTSGTAYEQYF. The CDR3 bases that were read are TGTGCCTGGACTGGGACTAGCGGGACCGCCTACGAG.

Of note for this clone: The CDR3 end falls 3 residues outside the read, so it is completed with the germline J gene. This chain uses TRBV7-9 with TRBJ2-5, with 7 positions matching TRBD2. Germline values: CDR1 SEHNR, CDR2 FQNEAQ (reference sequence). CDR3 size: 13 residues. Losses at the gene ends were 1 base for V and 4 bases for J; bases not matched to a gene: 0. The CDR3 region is CASSLGTRETQYF. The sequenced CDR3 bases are TGTGCCAGCAGCTTAGGGACTAGAGAGACC.

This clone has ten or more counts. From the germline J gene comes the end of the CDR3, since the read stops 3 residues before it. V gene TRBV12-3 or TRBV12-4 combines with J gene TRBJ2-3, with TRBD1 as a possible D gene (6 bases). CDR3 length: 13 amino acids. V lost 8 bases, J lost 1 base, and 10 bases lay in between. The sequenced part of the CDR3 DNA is TGTGCCAGCGGGGCAGGGGGCACAGATACG. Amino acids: CASGAGGTDT. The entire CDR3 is CASGAGGTDTQYF.

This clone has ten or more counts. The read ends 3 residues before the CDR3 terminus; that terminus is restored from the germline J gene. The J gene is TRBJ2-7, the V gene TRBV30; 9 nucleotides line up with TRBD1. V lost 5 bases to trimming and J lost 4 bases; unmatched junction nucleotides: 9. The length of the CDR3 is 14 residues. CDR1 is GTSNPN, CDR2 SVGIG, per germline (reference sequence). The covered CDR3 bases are TGTGCCTGGGGGCTGGGGACAGGGAATTACGAG. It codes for CAWGLGTGNYE. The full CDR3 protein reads CAWGLGTGNYEQYF.

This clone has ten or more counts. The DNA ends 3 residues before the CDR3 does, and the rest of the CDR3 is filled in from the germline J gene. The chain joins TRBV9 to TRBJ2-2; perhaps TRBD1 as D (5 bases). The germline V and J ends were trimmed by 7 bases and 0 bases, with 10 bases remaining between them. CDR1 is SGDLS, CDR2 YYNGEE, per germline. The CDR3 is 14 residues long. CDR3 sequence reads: CASRTGSNTGELFF. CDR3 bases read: TGTGCCAGCCGCACAGGTTCGAACACCGGGGAG.

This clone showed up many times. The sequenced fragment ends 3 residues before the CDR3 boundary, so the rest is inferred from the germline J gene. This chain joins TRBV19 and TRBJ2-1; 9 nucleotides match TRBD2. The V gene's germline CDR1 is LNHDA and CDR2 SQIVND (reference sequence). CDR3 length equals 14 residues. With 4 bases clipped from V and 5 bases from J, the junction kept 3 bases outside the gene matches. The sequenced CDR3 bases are TGTGCCAGTAGTACTAGCGGGATTAACAATGAG. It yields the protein CASSTSGINNE. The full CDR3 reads CASSTSGINNEQFF.

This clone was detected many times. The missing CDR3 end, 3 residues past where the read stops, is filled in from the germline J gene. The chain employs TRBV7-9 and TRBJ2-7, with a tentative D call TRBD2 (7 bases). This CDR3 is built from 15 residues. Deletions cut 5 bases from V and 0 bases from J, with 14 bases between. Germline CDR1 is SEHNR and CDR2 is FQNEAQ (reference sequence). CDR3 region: CASSRGGISSYEQYF. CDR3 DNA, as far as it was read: TGTGCCAGCAGCAGGGGGGGGATTTCCTCCTACGAG.

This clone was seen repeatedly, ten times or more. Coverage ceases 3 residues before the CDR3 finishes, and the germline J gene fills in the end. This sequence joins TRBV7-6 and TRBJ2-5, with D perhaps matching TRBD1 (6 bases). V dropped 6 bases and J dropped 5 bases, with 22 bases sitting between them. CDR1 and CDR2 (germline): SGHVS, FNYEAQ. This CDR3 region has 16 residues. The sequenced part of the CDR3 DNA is TGTGCCAGCAGTCGCCGGCCTCAGGGGTTGGGGGAGACC. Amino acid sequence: CASSRRPQGLGET. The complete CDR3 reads CASSRRPQGLGETQYF.

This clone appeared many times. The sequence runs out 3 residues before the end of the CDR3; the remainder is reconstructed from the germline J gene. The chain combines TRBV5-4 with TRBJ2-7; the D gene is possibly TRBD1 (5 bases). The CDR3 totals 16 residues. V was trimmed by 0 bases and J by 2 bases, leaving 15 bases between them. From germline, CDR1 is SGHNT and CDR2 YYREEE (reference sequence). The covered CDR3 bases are TGTGCCAGCAGCTTGGGGGGCGCGTCGACGGCCTACGAG. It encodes CASSLGGASTAYE. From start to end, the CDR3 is CASSLGGASTAYEQYF.

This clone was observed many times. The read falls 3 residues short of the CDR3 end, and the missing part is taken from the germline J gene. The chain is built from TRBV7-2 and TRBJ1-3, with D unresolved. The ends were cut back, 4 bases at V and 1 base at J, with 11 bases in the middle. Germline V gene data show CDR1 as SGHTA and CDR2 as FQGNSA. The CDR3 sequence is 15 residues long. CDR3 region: CASSSIKRSGNTIYF. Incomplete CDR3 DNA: TGTGCCAGCAGCTCCATAAAAAGGTCTGGAAACACC.

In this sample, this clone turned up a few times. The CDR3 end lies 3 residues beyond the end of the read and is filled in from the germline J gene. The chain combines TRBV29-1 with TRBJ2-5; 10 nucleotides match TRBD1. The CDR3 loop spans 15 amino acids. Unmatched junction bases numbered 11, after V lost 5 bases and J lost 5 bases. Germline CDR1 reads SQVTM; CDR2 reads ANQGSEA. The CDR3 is CSVWGTGALSETQYF. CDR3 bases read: TGCAGCGTTTGGGGGACAGGGGCCCTTAGTGAGACC.

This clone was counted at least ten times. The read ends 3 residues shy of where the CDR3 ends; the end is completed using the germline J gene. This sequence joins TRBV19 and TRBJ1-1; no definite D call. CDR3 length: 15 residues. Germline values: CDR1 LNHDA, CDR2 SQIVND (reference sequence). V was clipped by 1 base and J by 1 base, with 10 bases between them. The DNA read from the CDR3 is TGTGCCAGTAGTATAGTGTCGAGCGGGAACACTGAA. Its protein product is CASSIVSSGNTE. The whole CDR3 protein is CASSIVSSGNTEAFF.